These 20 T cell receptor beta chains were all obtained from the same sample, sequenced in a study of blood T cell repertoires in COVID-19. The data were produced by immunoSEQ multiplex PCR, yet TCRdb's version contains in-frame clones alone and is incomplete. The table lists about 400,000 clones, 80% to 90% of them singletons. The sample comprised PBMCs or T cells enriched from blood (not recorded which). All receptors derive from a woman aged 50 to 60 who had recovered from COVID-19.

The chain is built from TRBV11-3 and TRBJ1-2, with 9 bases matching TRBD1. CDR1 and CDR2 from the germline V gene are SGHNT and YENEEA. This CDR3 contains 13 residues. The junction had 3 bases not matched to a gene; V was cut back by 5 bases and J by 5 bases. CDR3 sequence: CASSPGQGYGYTF. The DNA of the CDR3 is TGTGCCAGCAGCCCAGGACAGGGGTATGGCTACACCTTC.

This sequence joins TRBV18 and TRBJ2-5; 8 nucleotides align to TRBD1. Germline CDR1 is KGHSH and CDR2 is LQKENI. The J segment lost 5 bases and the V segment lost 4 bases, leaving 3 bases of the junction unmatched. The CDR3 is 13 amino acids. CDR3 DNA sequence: TGTGCCAGCTCACGACAGGGGCCGGAGACCCAGTACTTC. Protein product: CASSRQGPETQYF.

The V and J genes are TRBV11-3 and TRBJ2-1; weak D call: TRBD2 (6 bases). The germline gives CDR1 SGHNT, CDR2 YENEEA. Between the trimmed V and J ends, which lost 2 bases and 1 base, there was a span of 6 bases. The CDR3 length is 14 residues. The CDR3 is CASSLRGSYNEQFF. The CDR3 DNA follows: TGTGCCAGCAGCTTACGGGGGTCCTACAATGAGCAGTTCTTC.

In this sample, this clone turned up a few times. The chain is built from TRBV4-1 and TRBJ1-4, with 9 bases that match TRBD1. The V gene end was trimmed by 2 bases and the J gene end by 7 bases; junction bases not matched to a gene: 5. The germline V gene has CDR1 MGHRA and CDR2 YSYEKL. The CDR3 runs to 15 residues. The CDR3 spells CASSQLTGGGEKLFF. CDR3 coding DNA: TGCGCCAGCAGCCAATTAACAGGGGGCGGTGAAAAACTGTTTTTT.

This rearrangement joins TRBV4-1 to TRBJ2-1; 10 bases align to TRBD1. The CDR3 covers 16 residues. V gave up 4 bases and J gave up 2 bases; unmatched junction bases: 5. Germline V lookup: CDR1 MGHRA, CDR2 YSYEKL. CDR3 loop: CASSPRQGAPYNEQFF. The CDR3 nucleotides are TGCGCCAGCAGCCCTCGACAGGGGGCTCCCTACAATGAGCAGTTCTTC.

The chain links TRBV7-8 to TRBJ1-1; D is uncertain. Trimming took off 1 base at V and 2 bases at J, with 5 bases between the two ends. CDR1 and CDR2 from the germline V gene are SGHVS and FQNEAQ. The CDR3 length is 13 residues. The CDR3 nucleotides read TGTGCCAGCAGCTTAGACAGTAACACTGAAGCTTTCTTT. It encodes CASSLDSNTEAFF.

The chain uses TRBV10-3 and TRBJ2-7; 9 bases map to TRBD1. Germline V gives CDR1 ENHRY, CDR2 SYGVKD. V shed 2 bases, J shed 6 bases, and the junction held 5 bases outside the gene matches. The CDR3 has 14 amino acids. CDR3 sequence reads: CAISEPRDRVEQYF. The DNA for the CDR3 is TGTGCCATCAGTGAGCCCCGGGACAGGGTCGAGCAGTACTTC.

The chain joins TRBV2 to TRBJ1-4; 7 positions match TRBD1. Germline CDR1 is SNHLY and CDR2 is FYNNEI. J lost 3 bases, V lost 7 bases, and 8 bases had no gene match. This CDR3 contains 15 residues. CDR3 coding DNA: TGTGCCAGCAAAAGGCCGGGACAGTCTAATGAAAAACTGTTTTTT. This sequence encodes CASKRPGQSNEKLFF.

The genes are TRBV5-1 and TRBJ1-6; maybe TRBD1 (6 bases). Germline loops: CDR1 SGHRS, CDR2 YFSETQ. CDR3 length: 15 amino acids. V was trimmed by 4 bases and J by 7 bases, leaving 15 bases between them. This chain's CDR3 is CASSTRQDLNSPLHF. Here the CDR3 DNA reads TGCGCCAGCAGCACCCGACAGGACCTAAATTCACCCCTCCACTTT.

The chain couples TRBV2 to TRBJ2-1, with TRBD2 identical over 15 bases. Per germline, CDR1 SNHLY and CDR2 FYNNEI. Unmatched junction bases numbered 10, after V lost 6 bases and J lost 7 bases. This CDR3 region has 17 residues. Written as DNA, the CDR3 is TGTGCCAGCAGCCCCGGACTAGCGGGGGGGATAATAAATGAGCAGTTCTTC. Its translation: CASSPGLAGGIINEQFF.

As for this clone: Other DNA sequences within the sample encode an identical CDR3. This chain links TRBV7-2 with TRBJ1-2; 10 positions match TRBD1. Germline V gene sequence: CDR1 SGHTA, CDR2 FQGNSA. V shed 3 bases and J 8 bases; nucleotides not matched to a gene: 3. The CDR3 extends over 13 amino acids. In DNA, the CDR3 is TGTGCCAGCAGCTTGGACAGGGGGAGAGGCTACACCTTC. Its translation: CASSLDRGRGYTF.

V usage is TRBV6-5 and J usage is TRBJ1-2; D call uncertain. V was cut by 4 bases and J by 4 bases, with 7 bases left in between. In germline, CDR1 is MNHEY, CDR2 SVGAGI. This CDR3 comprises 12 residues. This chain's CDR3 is CASSSYTYGYTF. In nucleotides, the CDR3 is TGTGCCAGCAGTTCATACACCTATGGCTACACCTTC.

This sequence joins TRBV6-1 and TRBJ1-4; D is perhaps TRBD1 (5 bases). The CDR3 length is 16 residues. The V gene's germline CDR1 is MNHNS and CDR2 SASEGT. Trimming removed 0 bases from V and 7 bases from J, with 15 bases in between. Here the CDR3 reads CASSEARGRGFEKLFF. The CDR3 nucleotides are TGTGCCAGCAGTGAAGCGCGGGGTAGGGGCTTTGAAAAACTGTTTTTT.

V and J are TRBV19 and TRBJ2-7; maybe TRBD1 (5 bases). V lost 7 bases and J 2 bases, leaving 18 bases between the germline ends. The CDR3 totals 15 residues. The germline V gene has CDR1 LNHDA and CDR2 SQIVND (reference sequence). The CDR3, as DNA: TGTGCCAGTAAAGGGGCAGGGTCCCCCACCTACGAGCAGTACTTC. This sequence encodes CASKGAGSPTYEQYF.

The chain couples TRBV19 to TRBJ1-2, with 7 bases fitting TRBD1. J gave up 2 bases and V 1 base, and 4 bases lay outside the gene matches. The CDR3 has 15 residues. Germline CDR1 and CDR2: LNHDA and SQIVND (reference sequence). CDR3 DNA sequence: TGTGCCAGTAGTATAGGCGGGACAGTAAACTATGGCTACACCTTC. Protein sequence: CASSIGGTVNYGYTF.

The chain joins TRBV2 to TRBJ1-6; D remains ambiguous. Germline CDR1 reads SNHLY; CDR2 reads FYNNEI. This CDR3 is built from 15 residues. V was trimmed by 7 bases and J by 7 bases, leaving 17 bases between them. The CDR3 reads CASILTNTGNSPLHF. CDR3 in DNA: TGTGCCAGCATTTTGACCAACACCGGGAATTCACCCCTCCACTTT.

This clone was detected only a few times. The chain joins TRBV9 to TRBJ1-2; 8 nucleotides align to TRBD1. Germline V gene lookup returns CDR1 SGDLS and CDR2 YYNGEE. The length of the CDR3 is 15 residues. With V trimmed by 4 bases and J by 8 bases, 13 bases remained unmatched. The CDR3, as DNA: TGTGCCAGCAGCTCAGGGGGCACATTAAGGGAGGGCTACACCTTC. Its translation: CASSSGGTLREGYTF.

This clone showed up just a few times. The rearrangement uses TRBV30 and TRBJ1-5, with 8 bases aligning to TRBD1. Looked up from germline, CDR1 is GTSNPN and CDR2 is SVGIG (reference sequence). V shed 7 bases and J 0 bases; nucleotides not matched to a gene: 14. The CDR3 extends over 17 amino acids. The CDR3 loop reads CAYPPGTGVYSNQPQHF. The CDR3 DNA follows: TGTGCCTACCCTCCCGGGACAGGAGTATATAGCAATCAGCCCCAGCATTTT.

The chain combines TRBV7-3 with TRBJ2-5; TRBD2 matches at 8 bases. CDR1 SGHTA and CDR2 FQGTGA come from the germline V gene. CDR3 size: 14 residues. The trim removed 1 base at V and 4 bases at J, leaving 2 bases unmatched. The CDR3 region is CASSLSREGETQYF. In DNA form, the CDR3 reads TGTGCCAGCAGCTTAAGTCGGGAGGGAGAGACCCAGTACTTC.

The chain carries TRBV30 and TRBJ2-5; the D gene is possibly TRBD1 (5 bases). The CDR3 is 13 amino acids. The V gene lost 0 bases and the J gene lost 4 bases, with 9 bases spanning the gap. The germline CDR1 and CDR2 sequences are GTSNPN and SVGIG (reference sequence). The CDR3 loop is CAWSVGHGETQYF. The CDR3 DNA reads TGTGCCTGGAGTGTGGGGCACGGAGAGACCCAGTACTTC.